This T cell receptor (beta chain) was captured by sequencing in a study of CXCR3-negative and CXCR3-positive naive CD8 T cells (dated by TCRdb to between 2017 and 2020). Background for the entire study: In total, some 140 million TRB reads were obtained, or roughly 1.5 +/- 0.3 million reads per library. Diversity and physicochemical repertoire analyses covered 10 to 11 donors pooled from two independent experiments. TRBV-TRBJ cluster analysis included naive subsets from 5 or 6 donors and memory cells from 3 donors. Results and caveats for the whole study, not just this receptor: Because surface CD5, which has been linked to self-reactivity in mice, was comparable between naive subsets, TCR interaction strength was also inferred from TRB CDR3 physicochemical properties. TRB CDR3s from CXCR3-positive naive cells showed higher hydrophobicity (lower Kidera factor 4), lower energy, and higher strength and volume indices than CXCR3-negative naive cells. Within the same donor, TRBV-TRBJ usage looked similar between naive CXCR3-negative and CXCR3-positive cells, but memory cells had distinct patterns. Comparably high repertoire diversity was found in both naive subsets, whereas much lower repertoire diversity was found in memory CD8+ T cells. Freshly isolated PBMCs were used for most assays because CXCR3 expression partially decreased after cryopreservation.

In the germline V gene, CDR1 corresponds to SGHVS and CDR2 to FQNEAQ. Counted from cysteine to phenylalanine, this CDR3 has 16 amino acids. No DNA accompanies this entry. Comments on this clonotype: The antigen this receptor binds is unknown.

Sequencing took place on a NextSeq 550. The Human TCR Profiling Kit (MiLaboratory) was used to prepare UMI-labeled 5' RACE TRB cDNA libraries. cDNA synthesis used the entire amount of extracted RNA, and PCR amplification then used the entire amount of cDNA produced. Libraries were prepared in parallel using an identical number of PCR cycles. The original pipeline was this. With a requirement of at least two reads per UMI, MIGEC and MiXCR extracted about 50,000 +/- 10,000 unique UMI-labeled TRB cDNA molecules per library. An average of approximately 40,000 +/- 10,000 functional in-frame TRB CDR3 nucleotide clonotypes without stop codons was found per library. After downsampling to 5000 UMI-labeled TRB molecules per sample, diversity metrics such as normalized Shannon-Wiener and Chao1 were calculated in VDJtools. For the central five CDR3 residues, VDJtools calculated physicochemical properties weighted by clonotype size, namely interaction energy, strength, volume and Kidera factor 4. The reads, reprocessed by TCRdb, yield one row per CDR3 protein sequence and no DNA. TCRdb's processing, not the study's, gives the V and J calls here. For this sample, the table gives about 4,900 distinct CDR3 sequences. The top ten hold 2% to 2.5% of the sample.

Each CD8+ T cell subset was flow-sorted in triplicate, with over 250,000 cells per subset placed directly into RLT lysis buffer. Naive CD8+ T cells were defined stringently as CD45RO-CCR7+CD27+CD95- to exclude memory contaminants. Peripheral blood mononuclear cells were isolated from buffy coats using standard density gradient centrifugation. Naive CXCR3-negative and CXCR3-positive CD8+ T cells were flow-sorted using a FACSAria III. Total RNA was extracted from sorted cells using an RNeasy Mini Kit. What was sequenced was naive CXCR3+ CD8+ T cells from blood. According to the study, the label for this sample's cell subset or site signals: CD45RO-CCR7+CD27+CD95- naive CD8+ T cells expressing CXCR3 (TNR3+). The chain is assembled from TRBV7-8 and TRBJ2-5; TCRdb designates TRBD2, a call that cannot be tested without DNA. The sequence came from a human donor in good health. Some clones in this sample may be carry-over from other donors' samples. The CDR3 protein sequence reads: CASSALAGDSQETQYF.